The clone carrying this T cell receptor beta chain was seen many times. Its antigen remains unidentified. CDR3 length: 14 amino acids. The ends were cut back, 7 bases at V and 5 bases at J, with 18 bases in the middle. From germline, CDR1 is MNHNS and CDR2 SASEGT. The data belong to a study of regulatory T cells in long-lasting Graves disease. In the study overall: The antithyroid drugs taken by newly diagnosed Graves' patients had been used for under 3 months.

Noted time point: newly diagnosed GD, antithyroid drugs for less than 3 months. There was RNA extracted from PBMCs, and the TCR library was made from it. Libraries of TCR beta came from iRepertoire HTBI primers plus Arm-PCR of CDR3 regions. Via MiXCR, TCRdb re-called the multiplex PCR reads, giving one row per CDR3 protein. The sample contains 420,000 or so distinct CDR3 sequences, about 15% of which appear only once. Whole-study results and caveats: Relative to newly diagnosed Graves' patients, persistent ones had lower TCR diversity.

The data also belong to a second study, concerning T cells in Graves' hyperthyroidism and ophthalmopathy.

The sequence derives from a woman aged 18-30 years with Graves disease. The sequencing used peripheral blood mononuclear cells (PBMCs), collected at new diagnosis, from a patient treated with antithyroid drugs. This chain uses TRBV6-1 with TRBJ2-7; D may be TRBD2 (6 bases). The CDR3 DNA follows: TGTGCCAGCACCCCGGGACCGGACTACCACGAGCAGTACTTC. It specifies CASTPGPDYHEQYF.